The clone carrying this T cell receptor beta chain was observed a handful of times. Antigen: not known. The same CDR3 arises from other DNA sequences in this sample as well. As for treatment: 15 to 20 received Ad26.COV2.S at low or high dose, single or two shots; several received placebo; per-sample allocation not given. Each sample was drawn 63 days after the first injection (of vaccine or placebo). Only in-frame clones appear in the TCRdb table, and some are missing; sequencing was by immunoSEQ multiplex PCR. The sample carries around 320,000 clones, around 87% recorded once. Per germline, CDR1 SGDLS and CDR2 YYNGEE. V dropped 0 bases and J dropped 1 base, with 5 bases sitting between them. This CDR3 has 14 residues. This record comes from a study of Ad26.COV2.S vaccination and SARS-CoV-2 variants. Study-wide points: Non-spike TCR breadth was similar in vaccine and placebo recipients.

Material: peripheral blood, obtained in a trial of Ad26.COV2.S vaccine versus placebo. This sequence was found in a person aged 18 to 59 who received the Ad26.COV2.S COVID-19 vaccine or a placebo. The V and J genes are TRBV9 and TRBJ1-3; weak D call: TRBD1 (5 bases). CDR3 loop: CASSVEGSGNTIYF. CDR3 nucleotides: TGTGCCAGCAGCGTAGAGGGGTCTGGAAACACCATATATTTT.